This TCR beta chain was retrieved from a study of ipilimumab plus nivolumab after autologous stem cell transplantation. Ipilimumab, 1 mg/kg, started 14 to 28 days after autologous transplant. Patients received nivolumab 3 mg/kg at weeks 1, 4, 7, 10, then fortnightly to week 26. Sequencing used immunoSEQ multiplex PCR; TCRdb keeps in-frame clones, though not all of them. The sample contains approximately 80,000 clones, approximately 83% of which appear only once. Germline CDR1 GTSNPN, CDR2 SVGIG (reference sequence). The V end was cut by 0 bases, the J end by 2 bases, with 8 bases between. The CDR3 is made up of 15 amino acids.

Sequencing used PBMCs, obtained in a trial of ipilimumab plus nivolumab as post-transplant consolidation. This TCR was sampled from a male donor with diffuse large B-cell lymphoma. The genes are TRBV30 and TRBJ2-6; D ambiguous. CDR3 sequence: CAWSVGDPGANVLTF. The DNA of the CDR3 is TGTGCCTGGAGTGTAGGTGACCCTGGGGCCAACGTCCTGACTTTC.